The clone carrying this T cell receptor beta chain was seen repeatedly, ten times or more. Its specificity is not known. This entry belongs to a study of CD8+CD57+ T cells in acquired aplastic anemia. The overall study: Sorted CD4+ and CD8+ cells gave an average of roughly 3 ug of DNA. Average CD4+ read depth in healthy donors was around 9.9 million reads. Whole-study findings and limits: Overlap between patients and controls comprised twenty-nine CD8+ CDR3 sequences. CD8+ Simpson's diversity in patients was not significantly different from that in controls.

Genomic DNA was employed as the template in profiling TCR beta VDJ and CDR3. Via MiXCR, TCRdb re-called the reads, giving one row per CDR3 protein. Of about 110,000 distinct CDR3 sequences listed, 51% are singletons. From germline, CDR1 is DFQATT and CDR2 SNEGSKA (reference sequence). This CDR3 region has 14 residues. The J segment lost 7 bases and the V segment lost 5 bases, leaving 12 bases of the junction unmatched. This TCR was sampled from a human donor in good health, serving as a control. The sequenced sample consisted of sorted CD4+, CD8+, or CD8+CD57+ T cells (not recorded which) from PBMCs. The chain uses TRBV20-1 and TRBJ2-5, with TRBD2 identical over 8 bases. The CDR3 sequence is CSAPTAGDQGTQYF. The CDR3 DNA follows: TGCAGTGCTCCAACAGCGGGGGATCAGGGGACCCAGTACTTC.